Presented here are 14 T cell receptor beta chains from one specimen sequenced in a study of control samples from healthy donors and cancer patients. Sequencing used immunoSEQ multiplex PCR; TCRdb keeps in-frame clones, though not all of them. Here the sample spans 150,000 or so clones, roughly 94% being singletons. What was sequenced was PBMCs. The receptors originated from a man in his sixties with colorectal cancer.

The chain combines TRBV11-2 with TRBJ1-6, with D possibly being TRBD1 (6 bases). Trimming removed 5 bases at V and 5 bases at J, with 16 bases between. Germline values: CDR1 SGHAT, CDR2 FQNNGV. CDR3 length: 16 amino acids. The CDR3 region is CASSPGGGANNSPLHF. Here the CDR3 DNA reads TGTGCCAGCAGCCCCGGTGGGGGGGCGAATAATTCACCCCTCCACTTT.

This clone showed up just once. V gene TRBV29-1 combines with J gene TRBJ2-2; D gene uncertain. Trimming left V 5 bases short and J 5 bases short, with 6 bases between. CDR3 length: 11 residues. The germline V gene has CDR1 SQVTM and CDR2 ANQGSEA. The CDR3 protein is CSVSGTGELFF. CDR3 nucleotides: TGCAGCGTTTCCGGGACCGGGGAGCTGTTTTTT.

CDR3 bases: TGTGCCAGCAGTTACGGCGGGGGGGCCATTGTACTAGAGACCCAGTACTTC. Translated: CASSYGGGAIVLETQYF. The chain combines TRBV6-2 or TRBV6-3 with TRBJ2-5; 9 bases are a match to TRBD2. The V and J ends lost 2 bases and 4 bases, in that order; junction bases with no gene match: 11. In germline, CDR1 is MNHEY, CDR2 SVGEGT. The CDR3 is 17 amino acids.

This chain uses TRBV19 with TRBJ2-1; 9 bases match TRBD2. The length of the CDR3 is 17 residues. Germline CDR1 LNHDA, CDR2 SQIVND (reference sequence). V trimming: 3 bases; J trimming: 0 bases; junction bases outside the gene matches: 6. The CDR3: CASSMEFSGGSYNEQFF. The CDR3 DNA is TGTGCCAGTAGTATGGAGTTTAGCGGGGGCTCCTACAATGAGCAGTTCTTC.

The rearrangement links TRBV7-8 to TRBJ2-5; 11 bases line up with TRBD2. Per the germline V gene, CDR1 is SGHVS and CDR2 is FQNEAQ. With V trimmed by 1 base and J by 4 bases, 5 bases remained unmatched. This CDR3 is 16 amino acids long. The CDR3 nucleotides are TGTGCCAGCAGCTTAGGAGGTAGCGGGGGGGGAGAGACCCAGTACTTC. Residues: CASSLGGSGGGETQYF.

CDR3 in DNA: TGCAGCGTAGGGACATTGTACCAAGAGACCCAGTACTTC. This sequence encodes CSVGTLYQETQYF. The chain carries TRBV29-1 and TRBJ2-5; TRBD1 is a possible D gene (6 bases). V lost 6 bases and J 0 bases, leaving 11 bases between the germline ends. This CDR3 spans 13 amino acids. Germline V gene lookup returns CDR1 SQVTM and CDR2 ANQGSEA.

V usage is TRBV9 and J usage is TRBJ1-2; tentatively, D is TRBD1 (6 bases). Germline V gene data show CDR1 as SGDLS and CDR2 as YYNGEE. V was trimmed by 2 bases and J by 3 bases, leaving 11 bases between them. This CDR3 spans 14 amino acids. The CDR3 coding sequence is TGTGCCAGCAGCGTTTCGACAGGAGACTATGGCTACACCTTC. Translated: CASSVSTGDYGYTF. Based on the CDR3 plus reference TRBV9 and TRBJ1-2, the full variable domain is DSGVTQTPKHLITATGQRVTLRCSPRSGDLSVYWYQQSLDQGLQFLIQYYNGEERAKGNILERFSAQQFPDLHSELNLSSLELGDSALYFCASSVSTGDYGYTFGSGTRLTVV.

The J gene is TRBJ1-4, the V gene TRBV25-1; D is possibly TRBD1 (6 bases). V shed 9 bases and J shed 6 bases, with 17 bases lying between them. The CDR3 loop spans 14 amino acids. The germline gives CDR1 MGHDK, CDR2 SYGVNS. This CDR3 reads CARPRGLSDEKLFF. The CDR3 region has the DNA TGTGCCAGGCCGCGGGGGCTATCGGATGAAAAACTGTTTTTT.

The rearrangement joins TRBV19 to TRBJ1-5, with D perhaps matching TRBD1 (6 bases). The CDR3 is 17 residues long. The V gene's germline CDR1 is LNHDA and CDR2 SQIVND (reference sequence). Trimming pared 6 bases from V and 0 bases from J, leaving 18 bases between. The CDR3 here is CASSPFGQYYSNQPQHF. CDR3 nucleotides: TGTGCCAGTAGCCCTTTCGGACAGTACTATAGCAATCAGCCCCAGCATTTT.

The chain uses TRBV6-5 and TRBJ2-1; no reliable D call. Germline CDR1 reads MNHEY; CDR2 reads SVGAGI. Trimming removed 7 bases at V and 4 bases at J, with 17 bases between. The CDR3 has 15 residues. The CDR3 loop reads CASIKTSAGYNEQFF. Written as DNA, the CDR3 is TGTGCCAGCATCAAGACTTCCGCTGGGTACAATGAGCAGTTCTTC.

On this clone: Relative to the germline gene, one junction end is altered; a read error may explain this. This rearrangement joins TRBV18 to TRBJ2-5; D gene uncertain. In germline, CDR1 is KGHSH, CDR2 LQKENI. CDR3 length: 15 residues. DNA of the CDR3: TGTGCCAGCTCACCACTCACCTCTGCGCAAGGGACCCAGTACTTC. This encodes CASSPLTSAQGTQYF.

The chain employs TRBV5-1 and TRBJ2-5; a weak D match, TRBD1 (6 bases). Germline CDR1 reads SGHRS; CDR2 reads YFSETQ. The V end lost 3 bases, the J end lost 0 bases, and 12 bases lay between the germline ends. This CDR3 has 15 residues. This CDR3 reads CASSWGQQNQETQYF. CDR3 in DNA: TGCGCCAGCAGCTGGGGACAACAAAACCAAGAGACCCAGTACTTC. The complete variable domain, with remaining parts taken from reference TRBV5-1 and TRBJ2-5, reads KAGVTQTPRYLIKTRGQQVTLSCSPISGHRSVSWYQQTPGQGLQFLFEYFSETQRNKGNFPGRFSGRQFSNSRSEMNVSTLELGDSALYLCASSWGQQNQETQYFGPGTRLLVL.

This clone was seen just once. The chain combines TRBV4-1 with TRBJ2-1, with 9 nucleotides matching TRBD2. Trimming took 2 bases from V and 3 from J; bases not matched to a gene: 11. The CDR3 has 18 residues. The germline CDR1 and CDR2 sequences are MGHRA and YSYEKL. The CDR3 protein is CASSQRPPLAGDYNEQFF. The CDR3 DNA sequence: TGCGCCAGCAGCCAAAGGCCCCCACTAGCGGGTGACTACAATGAGCAGTTCTTC.

This clone was observed a single time. The chain joins TRBV19 to TRBJ2-2, with D unclear. The CDR3 covers 11 residues. Trimming removed 7 bases from V and 10 bases from J, with 10 bases in between. The germline V gene has CDR1 LNHDA and CDR2 SQIVND (reference sequence). The CDR3 loop reads CASTFNSELFF. The CDR3, as DNA: TGTGCCAGTACCTTCAATTCGGAGCTGTTTTTT.